These T cell receptor beta chains were read from a single sample in a study of shared clonotypes between healthy human individuals. Repertoires were generated with immunoSEQ multiplex PCR, while TCRdb's copy carries only in-frame clones and drops some. The data show approximately 2,000,000 clones, about 90% seen once. Material for sequencing was naive CD4+ T cells from PBMCs. These receptors were collected from a man younger than 35 in good health. Some clones in this sample may be carry-over from other donors' samples. Both conserved end residues are part of each CDR3. The D gene is left open where the match is weak. Some rows mark clone size as missing; the rest say once, few, many or name a class of expanded clone.

V: TRBV9
J: TRBJ2-1
D: -
size: -
CDR3: CASSVVDNSYNEQFF
DNA: TGTGCCAGCAGCGTAGTAGATAATTCGTACAATGAGCAGTTCTTC

V: TRBV9
J: TRBJ2-1
D: -
size: -
CDR3: CASSVTLGLYNEQFF
DNA: TGTGCCAGCAGCGTAACTTTGGGCCTATACAATGAGCAGTTCTTC

V: TRBV30
J: TRBJ2-2
D: TRBD1
size: -
CDR3: CAWNSGQGPGELFF
DNA: TGTGCCTGGAATTCAGGACAGGGCCCCGGGGAGCTGTTTTTT

V: TRBV5-4
J: TRBJ1-4
D: -
size: -
CDR3: CASSHGGELEKLFF
DNA: TGTGCCAGCAGCCATGGGGGGGAGCTTGAAAAACTGTTTTTT

V: TRBV9
J: TRBJ1-2
D: TRBD1
size: -
CDR3: CASSAGRQGANYGYTF
DNA: TGTGCCAGCAGCGCCGGCCGACAGGGGGCTAACTATGGCTACACCTTC

V: TRBV7-2
J: TRBJ2-7
D: -
size: -
CDR3: CASSLEGLAYEQYF
DNA: TGTGCCAGCAGCTTAGAGGGTCTGGCCTACGAGCAGTACTTC

V: TRBV29-1
J: TRBJ2-1
D: -
size: -
CDR3: CSVEPHRYSSYNEQFF
DNA: TGCAGCGTTGAACCCCACAGATATAGCTCCTACAATGAGCAGTTCTTC

V: TRBV4-1
J: TRBJ1-2
D: -
size: -
CDR3: CASSPPGANYGYTF
DNA: TGCGCCAGCAGCCCCCCAGGTGCTAACTATGGCTACACCTTC

V: TRBV21-1
J: TRBJ2-7
D: -
size: -
CDR3: CASSKNPGIDYEQYF
DNA: TGTGCCAGCAGCAAAAACCCGGGCATCGACTACGAGCAGTACTTC

V: TRBV18
J: TRBJ2-7
D: TRBD1
size: -
CDR3: CASSPRTGSSYEQYF
DNA: TGTGCCAGCTCACCACGGACAGGGAGCTCCTACGAGCAGTACTTC

V: TRBV6-5
J: TRBJ2-1
D: TRBD2
size: -
CDR3: CASSLTSGTYNEQFF
DNA: TGTGCCAGCAGCCTCACTAGCGGAACCTACAATGAGCAGTTCTTC

V: TRBV28
J: TRBJ1-1
D: -
size: -
CDR3: CASTPGHLTEAFF
DNA: TGTGCCAGCACTCCGGGACACCTCACTGAAGCTTTCTTT

V: TRBV28
J: TRBJ2-3
D: -
size: -
CDR3: CASSLSSGKDTQYF
DNA: TGTGCCAGCAGTTTATCTTCTGGGAAAGATACGCAGTATTTT

V: TRBV5-5
J: TRBJ2-7
D: -
size: -
CDR3: CASSLAYEQYF
DNA: TGTGCCAGCAGCTTGGCTTACGAGCAGTACTTC

V: TRBV18
J: TRBJ2-5
D: TRBD1
size: -
CDR3: CASLLSGTVNQETQYF
DNA: TGTGCCAGCTTACTTTCCGGGACAGTCAACCAAGAGACCCAGTACTTC

V: TRBV28
J: TRBJ1-5
D: -
size: -
CDR3: CASSTNQPQHF
DNA: TGTGCCAGCAGTACTAATCAGCCCCAGCATTTT

V: TRBV5-1
J: TRBJ2-1
D: TRBD2
size: -
CDR3: CASSLDGGISYNEQFF
DNA: TGCGCCAGCAGCTTGGACGGGGGGATCTCCTACAATGAGCAGTTCTTC

V: TRBV6-5
J: TRBJ2-2
D: -
size: few
CDR3: CASRGRPNTGELFF
DNA: TGTGCCAGCAGGGGACGCCCGAACACCGGGGAGCTGTTTTTT

V: TRBV9
J: TRBJ2-2
D: TRBD2
size: -
CDR3: CASSVGLAGEGTGELFF
DNA: TGTGCCAGCAGCGTAGGCCTAGCGGGAGAGGGGACCGGGGAGCTGTTTTTT

V: TRBV4-3
J: TRBJ2-7
D: TRBD1
size: -
CDR3: CASSQGGQGADGYEQYF
DNA: TGCGCCAGCAGCCAAGGAGGACAGGGGGCCGATGGATACGAGCAGTACTTC

V: TRBV5-1
J: TRBJ1-2
D: TRBD1
size: -
CDR3: CASSGGQTANYGYTF
DNA: TGCGCCAGCAGCGGGGGACAGACAGCTAACTATGGCTACACCTTC

V: TRBV7-8
J: TRBJ1-4
D: -
size: -
CDR3: CASSMGRLLTNEKLFF
DNA: TGTGCCAGCAGCATGGGACGGCTGCTGACTAATGAAAAACTGTTTTTT

V: TRBV7-8
J: TRBJ1-5
D: -
size: -
CDR3: CASSLGQGIGNQPQHF
DNA: TGTGCCAGCAGCTTAGGGCAGGGGATTGGCAATCAGCCCCAGCATTTT

V: TRBV28
J: TRBJ2-5
D: -
size: -
CDR3: CASKGQGETQYF
DNA: TGTGCCAGCAAAGGGCAGGGGGAGACCCAGTACTTC

V: TRBV2
J: TRBJ1-2
D: TRBD1
size: -
CDR3: CASSGRDRVGANYGYTF
DNA: TGTGCCAGCAGTGGACGTGACAGGGTGGGGGCTAACTATGGCTACACCTTC

V: TRBV5-1
J: TRBJ2-5
D: -
size: few
CDR3: CASSLGGVQETQYF
DNA: TGCGCCAGCAGCTTGGGCGGGGTACAAGAGACCCAGTACTTC

V: TRBV5-1
J: TRBJ2-2
D: TRBD2
size: -
CDR3: CASSFGTSKTGELFF
DNA: TGCGCCAGCAGCTTCGGGACTAGCAAAACCGGGGAGCTGTTTTTT

V: TRBV28
J: TRBJ1-2
D: -
size: -
CDR3: CASSLPLGVGYTF
DNA: TGTGCCAGCAGTTTACCCCTCGGGGTAGGCTACACCTTC

V: TRBV5-1
J: TRBJ2-3
D: -
size: once
CDR3: CASSLGTATSDTQYF
DNA: TGCGCCAGCAGCTTAGGGACGGCCACCTCAGATACGCAGTATTTT

V: TRBV2
J: TRBJ1-1
D: -
size: once
CDR3: CASSADQNTEAFF
DNA: TGTGCCAGCAGTGCCGACCAGAACACTGAAGCTTTCTTT

V: TRBV9
J: TRBJ2-5
D: -
size: -
CDR3: CASSVGQLQETQYF
DNA: TGTGCCAGCAGCGTAGGGCAACTCCAAGAGACCCAGTACTTC

V: TRBV27
J: TRBJ2-1
D: TRBD2
size: once
CDR3: CASVGVAGGNEQFF
DNA: TGTGCCAGCGTAGGGGTAGCGGGAGGCAATGAGCAGTTCTTC

V: TRBV6-5
J: TRBJ2-7
D: TRBD1
size: -
CDR3: CASSGTAYEQYF
DNA: TGTGCCAGCAGTGGGACAGCCTACGAGCAGTACTTC

V: TRBV7-9
J: TRBJ1-2
D: TRBD1
size: -
CDR3: CASSLGLDRGGYGYTF
DNA: TGTGCCAGCAGCTTAGGGCTGGACAGGGGAGGCTATGGCTACACCTTC

V: TRBV29-1
J: TRBJ1-1
D: -
size: -
CDR3: CSVPRAAHEAFF
DNA: TGCAGCGTCCCCCGTGCGGCCCATGAAGCTTTCTTT

V: TRBV5-1
J: TRBJ2-1
D: TRBD2
size: -
CDR3: CASSLEASGRSDEQFF
DNA: TGCGCCAGCAGCTTGGAAGCTAGCGGGAGGTCGGATGAGCAGTTCTTC

V: TRBV7-9
J: TRBJ2-1
D: TRBD2
size: -
CDR3: CASSRGLGYNEQFF
DNA: TGTGCCAGCAGCCGTGGACTAGGTTACAATGAGCAGTTCTTC

V: TRBV19
J: TRBJ2-7
D: -
size: -
CDR3: CAGRVVSEQYF
DNA: TGTGCCGGCAGGGTGGTGAGCGAGCAGTACTTC

V: TRBV7-3
J: TRBJ2-3
D: TRBD2
size: -
CDR3: CASSLLAGEVDTQYF
DNA: TGTGCCAGCAGCCTACTAGCGGGAGAGGTAGATACGCAGTATTTT

V: TRBV6-5
J: TRBJ1-3
D: -
size: -
CDR3: CASSAGRGAYF
DNA: TGTGCCAGCAGCGCCGGCCGAGGGGCATATTTT

V: TRBV7-2
J: TRBJ2-6
D: -
size: -
CDR3: CASEGAGANVLTF
DNA: TGTGCCAGCGAGGGTGCTGGGGCCAACGTCCTGACTTTC

V: TRBV7-2
J: TRBJ2-7
D: -
size: -
CDR3: CASSFTSRSYEQYF
DNA: TGTGCCAGCAGCTTTACTAGCCGCTCCTACGAGCAGTACTTC

V: TRBV4-3
J: TRBJ2-3
D: -
size: -
CDR3: CASSQVMSGRSADTQYF
DNA: TGCGCCAGCAGCCAAGTAATGTCGGGGAGATCAGCAGATACGCAGTATTTT

V: TRBV7-3
J: TRBJ2-3
D: TRBD1
size: -
CDR3: CASSLTGGEGDTQYF
DNA: TGTGCCAGCAGCCTGACAGGGGGCGAGGGAGATACGCAGTATTTT

V: TRBV6-6
J: TRBJ2-3
D: -
size: -
CDR3: CASSYRVADTQYF
DNA: TGTGCCAGCAGTTACAGGGTGGCAGATACGCAGTATTTT

V: TRBV5-5
J: TRBJ1-1
D: -
size: -
CDR3: CASSPRGLGTEAFF
DNA: TGTGCCAGCAGCCCGCGCGGGTTGGGGACTGAAGCTTTCTTT

V: TRBV4-1
J: TRBJ1-2
D: -
size: -
CDR3: CASSQEGGYGYTF
DNA: TGCGCCAGCAGCCAAGAAGGAGGCTATGGCTACACCTTC

V: TRBV7-2
J: TRBJ1-3
D: -
size: -
CDR3: CASSLNPGGAGNTIYF
DNA: TGTGCCAGCAGCTTAAACCCCGGGGGCGCTGGAAACACCATATATTTT

V: TRBV6-1
J: TRBJ2-2
D: TRBD1
size: once
CDR3: CASSEDRGLSGELFF
DNA: TGTGCCAGCAGTGAGGACAGGGGGCTTAGCGGGGAGCTGTTTTTT

V: TRBV7-3
J: TRBJ2-3
D: TRBD2
size: -
CDR3: CASSPAGGGTQYF
DNA: TGTGCCAGCAGCCCGGCGGGCGGGGGTACGCAGTATTTT

V: TRBV6-6
J: TRBJ1-5
D: TRBD1
size: -
CDR3: CASTRGQDNQPQHF
DNA: TGTGCCAGCACCAGAGGACAGGACAATCAGCCCCAGCATTTT

V: TRBV5-1
J: TRBJ2-1
D: -
size: -
CDR3: CASSLDTAYNEQFF
DNA: TGCGCCAGCAGCTTGGATACAGCCTACAATGAGCAGTTCTTC

V: TRBV2
J: TRBJ1-5
D: -
size: -
CDR3: CASSVSGLGNQPQHF
DNA: TGTGCCAGCAGTGTGTCGGGGCTTGGCAATCAGCCCCAGCATTTT

V: TRBV20-1
J: TRBJ2-7
D: -
size: -
CDR3: CSANSFYEQYF
DNA: TGCAGTGCTAATAGTTTTTACGAGCAGTACTTC

V: TRBV6-5
J: TRBJ2-7
D: TRBD1
size: -
CDR3: CASSYSSDRGTYEQYF
DNA: TGTGCCAGCAGTTACTCCTCAGACAGGGGTACCTACGAGCAGTACTTC

V: TRBV14
J: TRBJ1-2
D: TRBD1
size: -
CDR3: CASSQSTGYYGYTF
DNA: TGTGCCAGCAGCCAATCGACAGGGTACTATGGCTACACCTTC

V: TRBV6-6
J: TRBJ1-1
D: TRBD1
size: -
CDR3: CASSYRQGWDTEAFF
DNA: TGTGCCAGCAGTTACCGACAGGGCTGGGACACTGAAGCTTTCTTT

V: TRBV27
J: TRBJ2-5
D: TRBD1
size: -
CDR3: CASSLTWDRVQETQYF
DNA: TGTGCCAGCAGTTTAACTTGGGACAGAGTACAAGAGACCCAGTACTTC

V: TRBV28
J: TRBJ2-2
D: TRBD2
size: -
CDR3: CASKLLAGGGTGELFF
DNA: TGTGCCAGCAAACTTCTGGCGGGAGGAGGCACCGGGGAGCTGTTTTTT

V: TRBV15
J: TRBJ2-7
D: -
size: -
CDR3: CATSRDPIGGTVAYEQYF
DNA: TGTGCCACCAGCAGAGATCCTATTGGCGGGACTGTCGCATACGAGCAGTACTTC